The 26 T cell receptor beta chains in this list originate from one sample, sequenced in a study of metastatic and nonmetastatic thyroid tumors. Thyroid surgery had not been preceded by any treatment in any patient. TCRdb re-clonotyped the PCR reads via MiXCR. Here the sample spans some 21,000 clones, approximately 22% being singletons. The sequencing input was tumor tissue. These receptors were collected from a female donor with papillary thyroid cancer or a benign thyroid nodule (not recorded which). Some clones in this sample may be carry-over from other donors' samples.

This clone showed up just a few times. The chain links TRBV19 to TRBJ2-6; D remains unclear. The germline gives CDR1 LNHDA, CDR2 SQIVND (reference sequence). The CDR3 sequence is 14 residues long. V lost 5 bases to trimming and J lost 4 bases, with 9 bases between them. The CDR3: CASSPGAGANVLTF. The CDR3 nucleotides are TGTGCCAGTAGTCCGGGTGCCGGGGCCAACGTCCTGACTTTC. Full variable domain (missing parts from reference TRBV19 and TRBJ2-6): DGGITQSPKYLFRKEGQNVTLSCEQNLNHDAMYWYRQDPGQGLRLIYYSQIVNDFQKGDIAEGYSVSREKKESFPLTVTSAQKNPTAFYLCASSPGAGANVLTFGAGSRLTVL.

This clone was seen at least ten times. This sequence joins TRBV27 and TRBJ1-2; 8 bases are shared with TRBD1. This CDR3 has 13 residues. V lost 2 bases, J lost 6 bases, and 2 bases stayed unmatched. In germline, CDR1 is MNHEY, CDR2 SMNVEV (reference sequence). This CDR3 reads CASSLQGANGYTF. In nucleotides, the CDR3 is TGTGCCAGCAGTTTACAGGGGGCGAATGGCTACACCTTC.

A few counts support this clone. The chain uses TRBV24-1 and TRBJ2-1; 14 bases are a match to TRBD2. This CDR3 is built from 18 residues. With 3 bases clipped from V and 4 bases from J, the junction kept 7 bases outside the gene matches. Per the germline V gene, CDR1 is KGHDR and CDR2 is SFDVKD. The CDR3 loop is CATSDTTSGRAGYNEQFF. DNA of the CDR3: TGTGCCACCAGTGATACGACTAGCGGGAGGGCAGGGTACAATGAGCAGTTCTTC.

This clone was observed a few times. The chain is built from TRBV15 and TRBJ2-7; TRBD1 aligns across 9 bases. The length of the CDR3 is 14 residues. Trimming at V came to 5 bases and at J to 2 bases, leaving 4 bases not matched to a gene. Per the germline V gene, CDR1 is LNHNV and CDR2 is YYDKDF (reference sequence). CDR3 nucleotide sequence: TGTGCCACCAGCGCCAGACAGGGGGCCTACGAGCAGTACTTC. Its translation is CATSARQGAYEQYF.

The chain carries TRBV11-3 and TRBJ2-7; 7 bases are shared with TRBD2. The trim removed 5 bases at V and 3 bases at J, leaving 13 bases unmatched. CDR1 and CDR2 (germline): SGHNT, YENEEA. The CDR3 runs 16 residues. The CDR3 protein is CASSPSTSNFVYEQYF. The DNA for the CDR3 is TGTGCCAGCAGCCCGTCGACTAGCAATTTTGTCTACGAGCAGTACTTC.

This clone turned up a few times. This chain joins TRBV6-6 and TRBJ2-2; D may be TRBD1 or TRBD2 (6 bases each). V was clipped by 3 bases and J by 17 bases, with 25 bases between them. CDR1 and CDR2 (germline): MNHNY, SVGAGI (reference sequence). There are 15 residues in the CDR3. CDR3 DNA: TGTGCCAGCAGTTATCAGGGGAGGAACACCGGGGATCTTTTTTTT. As protein: CASSYQGRNTGDLFF.

This clone turned up a few times. The chain is built from TRBV5-1 and TRBJ1-1; the D is unclear. Per germline, CDR1 SGHRS and CDR2 YFSETQ. The CDR3 sequence is 15 residues long. The V gene lost 2 bases and the J gene lost 2 bases, with 13 bases spanning the gap. The CDR3 DNA reads as TGCGCCAGCAGCTTTAGTACCAATTCTAACACTGAAGCTTTCTTT. Translating it yields CASSFSTNSNTEAFF.

In the case of this clone: A much larger clone lies a single base off, so this may be a read error. The chain uses TRBV28 and TRBJ2-7; D is perhaps TRBD2 (5 bases). Germline values: CDR1 MDHEN, CDR2 SYDVKM. This CDR3 spans 11 amino acids. The CDR3 region has the DNA TGTTCCAGCAGTCTCGGGGTGGTTGAGTACTTC. This encodes CSSSLGVVEYF.

At least ten counts were recorded for this clone. The chain uses TRBV27 and TRBJ2-5; no firm D call. The length of the CDR3 is 11 residues. Germline loops: CDR1 MNHEY, CDR2 SMNVEV (reference sequence). Trimming took 3 bases from V and 1 from J, leaving 0 bases between them. The CDR3 region has the DNA TGTGCCAGCAGTTTCCAAGAGACCCAGTACTTC. Protein sequence: CASSFQETQYF.

This clone was picked up many times. The chain combines TRBV5-1 with TRBJ2-3; D unclear. V shed 0 bases and J shed 1 base, with 3 bases lying between them. The CDR3 has 13 residues. The germline V gene encodes CDR1 SGHRS and CDR2 YFSETQ. The CDR3 spells CASSLDGTDTQYF. In nucleotides, the CDR3 is TGCGCCAGCAGCTTGGATGGCACAGATACGCAGTATTTT. Full variable domain (missing parts from reference TRBV5-1 and TRBJ2-3): KAGVTQTPRYLIKTRGQQVTLSCSPISGHRSVSWYQQTPGQGLQFLFEYFSETQRNKGNFPGRFSGRQFSNSRSEMNVSTLELGDSALYLCASSLDGTDTQYFGPGTRLTVL.

This clone was counted ten times or more. The gene calls are TRBV5-4 and TRBJ2-7, with 8 bases lining up with TRBD2. The J segment lost 2 bases and the V segment lost 2 bases, leaving 6 bases of the junction unmatched. The CDR3 loop spans 15 amino acids. Germline lookup yields CDR1 SGHNT and CDR2 YYREEE (reference sequence). In nucleotides, the CDR3 is TGTGCCAGCAGCTTCATCGGGAGGGAGCCCTACGAGCAGTACTTC. Its protein product is CASSFIGREPYEQYF.

This clone was found a few times. The chain recombines TRBV28 with TRBJ1-2, with D unclear. CDR3 length equals 17 residues. Trimming took off 5 bases at V and 7 bases at J, with 26 bases between the two ends. Germline CDR1 and CDR2: MDHEN and SYDVKM. CDR3 DNA: TGTGCCAGCAGTCCTCCTATCGCCGGGGTGGTGGCCCGTGGCTACACCTTC. The encoded protein is CASSPPIAGVVARGYTF.

This clone was recorded many times. The V gene is TRBV19, the J gene TRBJ2-3, with 15 bases identical to TRBD2. CDR1 LNHDA and CDR2 SQIVND come from the germline V gene (reference sequence). V gave up 7 bases and J gave up 8 bases; unmatched junction bases: 22. The CDR3 is 20 residues long. CDR3 DNA: TGTGCCAGTAAGCCATGCTGCCGGGGACTAGCGGGAGGAAGGTATGGTACGCAGTATTTT. Translating it yields CASKPCCRGLAGGRYGTQYF. The full variable domain, rest sourced from reference TRBV19 and TRBJ2-3, is DGGITQSPKYLFRKEGQNVTLSCEQNLNHDAMYWYRQDPGQGLRLIYYSQIVNDFQKGDIAEGYSVSREKKESFPLTVTSAQKNPTAFYLCASKPCCRGLAGGRYGTQYFGPGTRLTVL.

The chain recombines TRBV27 with TRBJ1-2, with D possibly TRBD1 on 5 matching bases. V lost 5 bases and J lost 7, with 17 bases in between. This CDR3 has 14 residues. Germline CDR1 is MNHEY and CDR2 is SMNVEV (reference sequence). For the CDR3, the DNA is TGTGCCAGCAGTCCGCGGGACTTTAGCTCTGGCTACACCTTC. It encodes CASSPRDFSSGYTF.

With respect to this clone: A much larger clone differs by one base, so this may be a read error. The gene calls are TRBV29-1 and TRBJ2-7, with TRBD2 matching 7 bases. The germline CDR1 and CDR2 sequences are SQVTM and ANQGSEA. V was pared by 4 bases and J by 2 bases, with 8 bases of the junction left unmatched. The CDR3 has 14 amino acids. Here the CDR3 DNA reads TGCAGCGTTGGTCCCAGCGGGAATGCCTACGAGCAGTACTTC. Protein: CSVGPSGNAYEQYF.

At least ten counts were recorded for this clone. V gene TRBV12-3 or TRBV12-4 combines with J gene TRBJ1-6; tentative D call: TRBD1 (6 bases). The CDR3 spans 15 residues. The V and J ends lost 5 bases and 9 bases respectively, with 17 bases between them. The CDR3: CASSLGGGAGSPLHF. The CDR3 bases are TGTGCCAGCAGTCTGGGGGGGGGGGCCGGTTCACCCCTCCACTTT.

This clone has ten or more counts. The chain carries TRBV11-1 and TRBJ1-1; D is unresolved. V was trimmed by 5 bases and J by 1 base, leaving 8 bases between them. From germline, CDR1 is SGHAT and CDR2 FQDESV (reference sequence). The CDR3 totals 13 residues. The CDR3 DNA reads TGTGCCAGCAGCCATTATCAGAACACTGAAGCTTTCTTT. It is translated as CASSHYQNTEAFF.

The V call is TRBV28, the J call TRBJ1-6; no firm D call. From germline, CDR1 is MDHEN and CDR2 SYDVKM. The germline V and J ends were trimmed by 8 bases and 9 bases, with 11 bases remaining between them. The length of the CDR3 is 12 residues. The CDR3 DNA reads as TGTGCCAGCCAGGTTTTGGGTTCACCCCTCCACTTT. As protein: CASQVLGSPLHF.

At least ten counts were recorded for this clone. This chain joins TRBV20-1 and TRBJ1-4; TRBD1 might be the D (6 bases). Trimming stripped 4 bases from V and 8 bases from J, with 17 bases between. The CDR3 has 14 residues. Germline CDR1 and CDR2: DFQATT and SNEGSKA (reference sequence). The CDR3 nucleotides read TGCAGTGCTAAGGACAGCCCCCAGCACGAAAAACTGTTTTTT. Translating it yields CSAKDSPQHEKLFF.

This clone was seen many times. The J gene is TRBJ2-6, the V gene TRBV2, with 12 bases lining up with TRBD2. The J segment lost 2 bases and the V segment lost 6 bases, leaving 5 bases of the junction unmatched. Germline CDR1 and CDR2: SNHLY and FYNNEI. The CDR3 totals 17 residues. As DNA, the CDR3 is TGTGCCAGCAGCGCCCTAGCGGGAGGGCCTGGGGCCAACGTCCTGACTTTC. This translates into CASSALAGGPGANVLTF.

This clone has at least ten counts. The V and J genes are TRBV5-4 and TRBJ2-7; 9 nucleotides agree with TRBD2. The V gene's germline CDR1 is SGHNT and CDR2 YYREEE (reference sequence). The trim removed 5 bases at V and 1 base at J, leaving 7 bases unmatched. The CDR3 loop spans 15 amino acids. The CDR3: CASSFSGSRSYEQYF. The CDR3 DNA follows: TGTGCCAGCAGTTTTAGCGGGAGCCGGTCCTACGAGCAGTACTTC.

This clone was picked up many times. The genes are TRBV7-9 and TRBJ2-7; D unclear. The ends were cut back, 4 bases at V and 1 base at J, with 11 bases in the middle. The CDR3 sequence is 14 residues long. Germline-derived CDR1 and CDR2 are SEHNR and FQNEAQ (reference sequence). Written as DNA, the CDR3 is TGTGCCAGCAGCTCGAGCGCGGTTTCCTACGAGCAGTACTTC. Translating gives CASSSSAVSYEQYF.

This clone was found many times. The rearrangement uses TRBV7-9 and TRBJ1-4; D uncertain. From germline, CDR1 is SEHNR and CDR2 FQNEAQ (reference sequence). V was clipped by 1 base and J by 0 bases, with 6 bases between them. The CDR3 has 15 amino acids. CDR3 amino acids: CASSLVTTTNEKLFF. The CDR3, as DNA: TGTGCCAGCAGCTTAGTAACAACAACTAATGAAAAACTGTTTTTT.

This clone was recorded at least ten times. CDR3 residues: CASSPTSGSADTQYF. DNA for the CDR3: TGTGCCAGCTCACCAACTAGCGGGAGTGCAGATACGCAGTATTTT. This chain connects TRBV18 to TRBJ2-3; TRBD2 aligns across 11 bases. CDR3 length: 15 amino acids. Germline-derived CDR1 and CDR2 are KGHSH and LQKENI. J gave up 4 bases and V 2 bases, and 2 bases lay outside the gene matches.

This clone was seen a few times. The chain employs TRBV2 and TRBJ2-7; D unresolved. Trimming removed 5 bases at V and 0 bases at J, with 20 bases between. The CDR3 length is 17 residues. Germline CDR1 is SNHLY and CDR2 is FYNNEI. The CDR3 DNA sequence: TGTGCCAGCAGTCCCACTTCTTCTACTACCTCCTCCTACGAGCAGTACTTC. Amino acid sequence: CASSPTSSTTSSYEQYF.

This clone was counted at least ten times. The chain couples TRBV5-4 to TRBJ2-3; D unresolved. Trimming stripped 4 bases from V and 1 base from J, with 10 bases between. Germline loops: CDR1 SGHNT, CDR2 YYREEE (reference sequence). This CDR3 comprises 14 residues. CDR3 sequence reads: CASSHSGRTDTQYF. The CDR3 DNA is TGTGCCAGCAGCCACTCGGGCCGCACAGATACGCAGTATTTT. The whole variable domain, remainder taken from reference TRBV5-4 and TRBJ2-3, is ETGVTQSPTHLIKTRGQQVTLRCSSQSGHNTVSWYQQALGQGPQFIFQYYREEENGRGNFPPRFSGLQFPNYSSELNVNALELDDSALYLCASSHSGRTDTQYFGPGTRLTVL.